This T cell receptor (beta chain) was sequenced during a study of Graves' ophthalmopathy and Graves' hyperthyroidism. Moderate-to-severe activity, CAS ≥3, NOSPECS ≥4 and a duration under 3 months were seen in donors with ophthalmopathy. The authors amplified TCR beta CDR3 regions from RNA transcripts. The workflow started with a first-round RT-PCR run with HTBI primers and then moved on to a second-round multiplex PCR. From the multiplex PCR reads, TCRdb called clonotypes with MiXCR, one entry per CDR3 protein. The table shows about 740,000 distinct CDR3 sequences, with 40% occurring only once. The CDR3 totals 15 residues. CDR1 is SGHRS, CDR2 YFSETQ, per germline. Study-wide findings and caveats: Researchers report that a 13-signature model separated ophthalmopathy from stable hyperthyroidism, posting around 86% sensitivity and approximately 81% specificity.

This clonotype was detected a few times. Its antigen is undetermined. One junction end disagrees with the germline gene, perhaps due to a read error. This TCR derives from an adult man with Graves' ophthalmopathy. The sample consisted of peripheral blood. The V call is TRBV5-1, the J call TRBJ1-4; TRBD1 agrees at 9 bases. The CDR3 DNA follows: TGTGCCAGCAGCTTGGGTGGGGACAGGGATGAAAAACTGTTTTTT. It encodes CASSLGGDRDEKLFF.